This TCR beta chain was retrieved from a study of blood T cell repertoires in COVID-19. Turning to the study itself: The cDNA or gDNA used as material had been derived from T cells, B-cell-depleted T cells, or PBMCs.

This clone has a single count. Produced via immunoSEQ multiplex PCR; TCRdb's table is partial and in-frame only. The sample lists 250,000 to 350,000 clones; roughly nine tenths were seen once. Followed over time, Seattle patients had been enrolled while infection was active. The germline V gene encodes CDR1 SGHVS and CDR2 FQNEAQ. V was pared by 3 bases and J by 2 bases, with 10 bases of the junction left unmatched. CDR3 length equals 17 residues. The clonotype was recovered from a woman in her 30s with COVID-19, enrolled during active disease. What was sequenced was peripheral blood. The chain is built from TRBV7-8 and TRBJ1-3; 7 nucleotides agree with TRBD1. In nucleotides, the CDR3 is TGTGCCAGCAGCTTTTCCGCGACAGGGTCAGCTGGAAACACCATATATTTT. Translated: CASSFSATGSAGNTIYF.